A selection of T cell receptor beta chains follows, all from one sample in a study of molecular identifiers for immune sequencing clone quantification. TCRdb called the PCR reads again in MiXCR, with one record for every CDR3 protein. Of around 470,000 distinct CDR3 sequences listed, around 23% are singletons. The sample was naive CD8+ T cells from blood, with Jurkat cell RNA spiked in. The receptors derive from a human donor in good health. Some libraries in this study had Jurkat cell RNA spiked in. Both conserved end residues are part of each CDR3. The D gene is left open where the match is weak. Rows give clone size only sometimes, using once, few, many, or a class for an expanded clone.

DNA | CDR3 | J | length | size | D | V
TGTGCCAGCAGCTCAGTGACTAGCGCCTACGAGCAGTACTTC | CASSSVTSAYEQYF | TRBJ2-7 | 14 | few | TRBD2 | TRBV7-2
TGCGCCAGCAGTCACTCCCGGGGACCCTTTATGAACACTGAAGCTTTCTTT | CASSHSRGPFMNTEAFF | TRBJ1-1 | 17 | few | . | TRBV4-1
TGTGCCAGCAGCCATCGCCTCGCGGGAGGCGCCCGGTTC | CASSHRLAGGARF | TRBJ2-7 | 13 | . | . | TRBV21-1
TGTGCCTGGAGTCATGAGGCTGGCGGCAGGGTAGATACGCAGTATTTT | CAWSHEAGGRVDTQYF | TRBJ2-3 | 16 | . | . | TRBV30
TGTGCCAGTTTCCAACCAGGGATTACCTACGAGCAGTACTTC | CASFQPGITYEQYF | TRBJ2-7 | 14 | many | . | TRBV19
TGCGCCAGCAGCCAAGTATGGACAGGGAACTCCGGGGAGCTGTTTTTT | CASSQVWTGNSGELFF | TRBJ2-2 | 16 | . | TRBD1 | TRBV4-3
TGTGCCAGCAGTTACTCGTCCGCTGAGTCCTACGAGCAGTACTTC | CASSYSSAESYEQYF | TRBJ2-7 | 15 | . | . | TRBV6-6
TGTGCCAGTAGTATAGCTGTCCAACTACAAGAGACCCAGTACTTC | CASSIAVQLQETQYF | TRBJ2-5 | 15 | . | . | TRBV19
TGTGCCAGCAGCTTAGGGACCTTTCCAGATACGCAGTATTTT | CASSLGTFPDTQYF | TRBJ2-3 | 14 | . | . | TRBV11-3
TGTGCCACCAGTGCTCGGGGGAGCTCCTACGAGCAGTACTTC | CATSARGSSYEQYF | TRBJ2-7 | 14 | . | . | TRBV24-1
TGCAGTGCTCGAGGGACTAGCGGAAATTCCTACAATGGGCAGTTCTTC | CSARGTSGNSYNGQFF | TRBJ2-1 | 16 | . | TRBD2 | TRBV20-1
TGTGCCAGTAGGTCTGGGGGCGAGCAGTACTTC | CASRSGGEQYF | TRBJ2-7 | 11 | many | . | TRBV19
TGCAGTGCTAGGGAGACTAGCGGGAGTTTCTACGAGCAGTACTTC | CSARETSGSFYEQYF | TRBJ2-7 | 15 | . | TRBD2 | TRBV20-1
TGTGCCAGCAGCTTAGGAGAACAGCGCGGAGCTTTCTTT | CASSLGEQRGAFF | TRBJ1-1 | 13 | many | . | TRBV7-9
TGTGCCAGCACCCCTGAAGGAGGGGCAGTCGACAAAGTTTTCTTT | CASTPEGGAVDKVFF | TRBJ1-1 | 15 | . | . | TRBV7-9
TGCGCCAGCAGCCAAGGACAGGGGTGGACAGATGAAAAACTGTTTTTT | CASSQGQGWTDEKLFF | TRBJ1-4 | 16 | . | TRBD1 | TRBV4-3
TGCAGTGCTAGGAAAAAGACTACTTACGAGCAGTACTTC | CSARKKTTYEQYF | TRBJ2-7 | 13 | few | . | TRBV20-1
TGCAGTGCCCGAGGGCTGGACAGGGGTTACGAGCAGTACTTC | CSARGLDRGYEQYF | TRBJ2-7 | 14 | . | TRBD1 | TRBV20-1
TGCGCCAGCAGCCAAGATCCGGCAGGGACAAATCAGCCCCAGCATTTT | CASSQDPAGTNQPQHF | TRBJ1-5 | 16 | . | . | TRBV4-3
TGCAGTGCTAGAGAAAGCAGGGGTAGCTCCTACGAGCAGTACTTC | CSARESRGSSYEQYF | TRBJ2-7 | 15 | . | . | TRBV20-1
TGTGCCAGTATGCGGACGGACCTGCCGGATACGCAGTATTTT | CASMRTDLPDTQYF | TRBJ2-3 | 14 | . | . | TRBV19
TGTGCCAGCAGCCAAGATGGGGGAGTCGGCTCGAACGAGCAGTACTTC | CASSQDGGVGSNEQYF | TRBJ2-7 | 16 | . | . | TRBV4-2
TGTGCCAGCAGTGTAAAAGGGACGGTTTATAGCACAGATACGCAGTATTTT | CASSVKGTVYSTDTQYF | TRBJ2-3 | 17 | many | . | TRBV12-3/TRBV12-4
TGTGCCAGCAGTGCCTTCAGGAGCGAGTACTACGAGCAGTACTTC | CASSAFRSEYYEQYF | TRBJ2-7 | 15 | many | . | TRBV2
TGTGCCAGCAGTTACATAGCGGGGGGACCCTTTAGCACAGATACGCAGTATTTT | CASSYIAGGPFSTDTQYF | TRBJ2-3 | 18 | few | TRBD2 | TRBV6-2/TRBV6-3
TGTGCCAGCAGTCGCGAATCTGGGGCCACCGTCCTGACTTTC | CASSRESGATVLTF | TRBJ2-6 | 14 | . | . | TRBV28
TGTGCCAGCAGCGTAGGCGTTCTGTCACCCCTCCACTTT | CASSVGVLSPLHF | TRBJ1-6 | 13 | few | . | TRBV9
TGTGCCCGCAGTTTACTGGGCACCTCCTACGCGCAGTACTTC | CARSLLGTSYAQYF | TRBJ2-7 | 14 | . | . | TRBV27
TGCGCCAGCAGCTCAGATAGCGTTCCCTACGAGCAGTACTTC | CASSSDSVPYEQYF | TRBJ2-7 | 14 | many | . | TRBV5-1
TGTGCCAGCAGTTACGCGGGGGATCAGCCCCAGCATTTT | CASSYAGDQPQHF | TRBJ1-5 | 13 | . | . | TRBV6-5
TGTGTCAGCAGTTGGCTCGCATCCACAGATACGCAGTATTTT | CVSSWLASTDTQYF | TRBJ2-3 | 14 | . | . | TRBV6-2/TRBV6-3
TGCGCCAGCAGTCAGGAAGGCTTTAGCAATCAGCCCCGGCATTTT | CASSQEGFSNQPRHF | TRBJ1-5 | 15 | few | . | TRBV23-1
TGCAGCGTTGAAGGGGCTAGCGGGAGTTATTACGAGCAGTACTTC | CSVEGASGSYYEQYF | TRBJ2-7 | 15 | . | TRBD2 | TRBV29-1
TGTGCCAGCAGGGGACTAGCGGGGAGACAGGGGCAGTATTTT | CASRGLAGRQGQYF | TRBJ2-3 | 14 | . | TRBD2 | TRBV27
TGCGCCAGCAGCCAAGACCGACAGGGAAGCTACGAGCAGTACTTC | CASSQDRQGSYEQYF | TRBJ2-7 | 15 | many | TRBD1 | TRBV4-1
TGCGCCAGCACTCCGTTCCCCATATCGGAATCAAACTACGAGCAGTACTTC | CASTPFPISESNYEQYF | TRBJ2-7 | 17 | few | . | TRBV5-1
TGTGCCAGCAGTACTGGACAGGGTGTAAATGAGCAGTTCTTC | CASSTGQGVNEQFF | TRBJ2-1 | 14 | . | TRBD1 | TRBV5-5
TGTGCCAGCAGCCTATTCTTCGCAGGCTCCTACAATGAGCAGTTCTTC | CASSLFFAGSYNEQFF | TRBJ2-1 | 16 | few | . | TRBV28
TGTGCCAGCAGCGCCCAGACACGGTCCCTTGGGACCCAGTACTTC | CASSAQTRSLGTQYF | TRBJ2-5 | 15 | many | . | TRBV12-3/TRBV12-4
TGCAGCGTTGAGACCGTGGTGGTTGGGGGATTGGGGACTGAAGCTTTCTTT | CSVETVVVGGLGTEAFF | TRBJ1-1 | 17 | many | . | TRBV29-1
TGTGCCAGCTACGATGGCGGGGGTGCCTACAATGAGCAGTTCTTC | CASYDGGGAYNEQFF | TRBJ2-1 | 15 | . | TRBD2 | TRBV27
TGCGCCAGCAGCCAAGGGCTAGCGGGAGAGCGGTCAGATACGCAGTATTTT | CASSQGLAGERSDTQYF | TRBJ2-3 | 17 | once | TRBD2 | TRBV4-3
TGTGCCAGTACCGTCGGACTGCAAAAGCTGTTTTTT | CASTVGLQKLFF | TRBJ2-2 | 12 | . | . | TRBV19